One and the same sample provided the 6 T cell receptor beta chains below, sequenced in a study of T cell therapy after organ transplantation. The method was immunoSEQ multiplex PCR; TCRdb's version includes in-frame clones alone and lacks a portion of them. Of 44,000 or so clones listed, about 95% are singletons. Antigen specificity for these receptors is unknown. The material sequenced was CD8+ T cells from blood, taken before autologous CMV-specific T cell therapy. These receptors were collected from a human patient who had received a solid organ transplant and had CMV disease.

The V call is TRBV5-1, the J call TRBJ1-4; 10 bases agree with TRBD1. Trimming removed 4 bases from V and 4 bases from J; junction bases left unmatched: 7. CDR1 is SGHRS and CDR2 is YFSETQ in the germline V gene. The CDR3 runs 16 residues. The CDR3 spells CASSATGGLGNEKLFF. In DNA form, the CDR3 reads TGCGCCAGCAGCGCGACAGGGGGCTTGGGTAATGAAAAACTGTTTTTT.

This clone was detected only once. This rearrangement joins TRBV7-8 to TRBJ1-2; D call uncertain. Looked up from germline, CDR1 is SGHVS and CDR2 is FQNEAQ. This CDR3 has 17 amino acids. Trimming cost V 4 bases and J 0 bases, with 18 bases left between them. In DNA, the CDR3 is TGTGCCAGCAGCTCCCCGTCGTTGCCGCCCCCTAACTATGGCTACACCTTC. This sequence encodes CASSSPSLPPPNYGYTF.

The chain links TRBV30 to TRBJ1-4, with D hard to call. The V end lost 0 bases, the J end lost 8 bases, and 13 bases lay between the germline ends. This CDR3 is 14 amino acids long. Germline V gene data show CDR1 as GTSNPN and CDR2 as SVGIG (reference sequence). The CDR3, as DNA: TGTGCCTGGAGTGTATCTGGTAAAAGAGAAAAACTGTTTTTT. Residues: CAWSVSGKREKLFF.

V and J are TRBV7-9 and TRBJ2-1; 11 bases agree with TRBD1. Germline V gene data show CDR1 as SEHNR and CDR2 as FQNEAQ (reference sequence). The CDR3 is made up of 15 amino acids. With 5 bases clipped from V and 7 bases from J, the junction kept 7 bases outside the gene matches. CDR3 loop: CASSQGQGAINEQFF. The CDR3 bases are TGTGCCAGCAGCCAAGGACAGGGGGCGATAAATGAGCAGTTCTTC.

The rearrangement links TRBV11-2 to TRBJ1-1; D is unresolved. The CDR3 runs 14 residues. Per the germline V gene, CDR1 is SGHAT and CDR2 is FQNNGV. Trimming stripped 1 base from V and 1 base from J, with 7 bases between. The CDR3 spells CASSLVLRNTEAFF. The CDR3 DNA follows: TGTGCCAGCAGCTTAGTCCTCAGGAACACTGAAGCTTTCTTT.

This chain links TRBV27 with TRBJ1-5, with D possibly being TRBD1 (5 bases). V was pared by 5 bases and J by 1 base, with 9 bases between. Per the germline V gene, CDR1 is MNHEY and CDR2 is SMNVEV (reference sequence). This CDR3 has 14 residues. The DNA of the CDR3 is TGTGCCAGCAGTCCCCAGGGAAGCAATCAGCCCCAGCATTTT. Translated, it gives CASSPQGSNQPQHF.